The rows below give T cell receptor beta chains drawn from one sample of a study of T cell responses to AZD1222 COVID-19 vaccine. TCRdb's copy holds only in-frame clones and misses some; the assay was immunoSEQ multiplex PCR. Seen here are approximately 200,000 clones, 91% observed once, and the top ten hold roughly 3.5%. The sample consisted of peripheral blood, taken 28 days after the second AZD1222 dose. The origin of the receptors is an adult who received the AZD1222 COVID-19 vaccine. CDR3s include the opening cysteine and the closing phenylalanine or tryptophan. Each record gives: clone size, V gene, CDR3 protein. Rows may omit the clone size; those that give it use once, few, many or a size class.

size: NA
V: TRBV29-1
CDR3: CSVGVTSWSTDTQYF

size: NA
V: TRBV18
CDR3: CASSPSQAENQPQHF

size: once
V: TRBV5-1
CDR3: CASSFLSSGGELFF

size: NA
V: TRBV6-5
CDR3: CASSYREGRNTEAFF

size: NA
V: TRBV7-2
CDR3: CASSLAVTGVNEQFF

size: NA
V: TRBV14
CDR3: CASSPLQGGGAFF

size: once
V: TRBV18
CDR3: CASSGIQETQYF

size: NA
V: TRBV5-1
CDR3: CASSLSGYSYEQYF

size: NA
V: TRBV3-1/TRBV3-2
CDR3: CASSRTGEGSSYNSPLHF

size: NA
V: TRBV19
CDR3: CASSRQGGTGELFF

size: NA
V: TRBV30
CDR3: CAWSAVAGGYTQYF

size: NA
V: TRBV19
CDR3: CASSANPYSYEQYF

size: NA
V: TRBV2
CDR3: CASRKRRPVSDEQYF

size: few
V: TRBV23-1
CDR3: CASRGPYEQYF

size: NA
V: TRBV3-1/TRBV3-2
CDR3: CASSQGSSQPQHF

size: NA
V: TRBV5-4
CDR3: CASSLVGMMNTEAFF

size: NA
V: TRBV18
CDR3: CASSPYDTQYF

size: NA
V: TRBV20-1
CDR3: CSAGGGEKLFF

size: NA
V: TRBV29-1
CDR3: CSARTGTNTEAFF

size: NA
V: TRBV19
CDR3: CASTLGGGGTEAFF

size: NA
V: TRBV18
CDR3: CASSQGEGYGYTF

size: NA
V: TRBV9
CDR3: CASSLRPSSDEQFF

size: NA
V: TRBV10-2
CDR3: CASSESLAGRDEQYF

size: NA
V: TRBV6-5
CDR3: CASSRRARDTQYF

size: NA
V: TRBV7-2
CDR3: CASGDRPYEQYF

size: NA
V: TRBV11-2
CDR3: CASSALAALPYEQYF

size: NA
V: TRBV4-1
CDR3: CASSQDGQFNTEAFF

size: NA
V: TRBV5-1
CDR3: CASSYRGTTEAFF

size: NA
V: TRBV4-3
CDR3: CASSHSGRGDTQYF

size: NA
V: TRBV5-4
CDR3: CASRDRGDTYEQYF

size: NA
V: TRBV28
CDR3: CASSMNRQGTRQPQHF

size: NA
V: TRBV24-1
CDR3: CATSDLPSESTDTQYF

size: NA
V: TRBV7-3
CDR3: CASSLTPVPLTGELFF

size: NA
V: TRBV5-1
CDR3: CARQGPAEREQYF

size: NA
V: TRBV24-1
CDR3: CATSDLSPKRTGELFF

size: NA
V: TRBV15
CDR3: CATSPGQGGVQPQHF

size: NA
V: TRBV25-1
CDR3: CASSEPGLAGSYEQYF

size: NA
V: TRBV4-2
CDR3: CASSHTTSGSPYEQYF

size: NA
V: TRBV5-1
CDR3: CASSLQQGVYEQYF

size: NA
V: TRBV11-2
CDR3: CASSLDRSNEQYF

size: NA
V: TRBV30
CDR3: CAWTQGLTYNEQFF

size: NA
V: TRBV2
CDR3: CASSDGGRAYEQYF

size: NA
V: TRBV6-4
CDR3: CASSDLSGSSYNEQFF

size: once
V: TRBV28
CDR3: CASSLPGGYTEAFF

size: NA
V: TRBV11-3
CDR3: CASSKGGTSGRQWSEQYF

size: NA
V: TRBV19
CDR3: CASSIFGSVGNQPQHF

size: NA
V: TRBV7-9
CDR3: CASSLGVAGQYNEQFF

size: NA
V: TRBV4-1
CDR3: CASSQESSYEQYF

size: NA
V: TRBV11-3
CDR3: CASSSQDRSGYTF

size: NA
V: TRBV5-5
CDR3: CASSLARTDYYEQYF

size: NA
V: TRBV2
CDR3: CASSGQAGEQYF

size: NA
V: TRBV2
CDR3: CASSYETKGYEQYF